This T cell receptor (beta chain) appears in the sequencing data of a study of PD-1 blockade in classical Hodgkin lymphoma. Sequenced by immunoSEQ multiplex PCR; TCRdb stores in-frame clones only, minus some. The sample contains tens of thousands of clones, 80% to 90% of which appear only once. All patients relapsed after autologous stem cell transplantation, and brentuximab vedotin exposure varied. Germline V gene data show CDR1 as SEHNR and CDR2 as FQNEAQ (reference sequence). V lost 5 bases to trimming and J lost 5 bases, with 10 bases between them. The CDR3 is 14 amino acids. This chain connects TRBV7-9 to TRBJ1-6; D gene uncertain. The sample in question was peripheral blood mononuclear cells (PBMCs), obtained at baseline. This sequence was found in a human donor with classical Hodgkin lymphoma. DNA of the CDR3: TGTGCCAGCAGCCTCAGTAGGAATAATTCACCCCTCCACTTT. Translation gives CASSLSRNNSPLHF.